This T cell receptor beta chain was profiled in a study of T-cell reconstitution after alpha-beta-depleted transplantation in children. General study points: A year had passed since transplant, and T-cell counts and diversity by then came mostly from newly produced T cells. Recipient T cells and thymic progenitors that survived gave rise to the high TCRbeta diversity observed at day 60 in some patients. Reported findings indicate that, about two months after transplant, alpha-beta T cells came from several hundred expanded clones, which were derived from non-depleted graft cells.

This clonotype was seen ten or more times. As yet, its antigen is unknown. Researchers prepared the TCRbeta library using unique molecular identifiers, the study reports. TCRdb itself ran the PCR reads through MiXCR, one entry per CDR3 protein. The data hold fewer than 350,000 distinct CDR3 sequences, with about 7.3% observed a single time. The V end was cut by 2 bases, the J end by 4 bases, with 11 bases between. The germline CDR1 and CDR2 sequences are MNHEY and SVGAGI. The CDR3 totals 14 residues. The chain joins TRBV6-5 to TRBJ2-5, with no clear D. The sequence was collected from a female patient younger than 10 who had a stem cell transplant for Fanconi anemia, so the T cells may come from the graft donor. The specimen was peripheral blood, collected 360 days after TCRalphabeta/CD19-depleted stem cell transplant. Here the CDR3 DNA reads TGTGCCAGCAGTTACCCCGATCTAGGAGAGACCCAGTACTTC. It is translated as CASSYPDLGETQYF.